This T cell receptor beta chain was retrieved from a study of blood T cell repertoires in COVID-19. In the study's own analysis: Using reference gene primer amplification, nucleated cell counts were estimated. This table comes from immunoSEQ multiplex PCR, and its TCRdb copy is limited to in-frame clones, with some not included. The DNA was the basis for D and trimming; V, J and clone size are from that table. The profile shows hundreds of thousands of clones, 70% to 90% of them singletons. Germline V CDR1 and CDR2: SQVTM, ANQGSEA. This CDR3 has 13 amino acids. Trimming cost V 4 bases and J 4 bases, with 13 bases left between them. Cohorts were determined from participant-reported clinical history.

The clonotype was recovered from a woman under 30 who had been exposed to COVID-19. Specimen: PBMCs or T cells enriched from blood (not recorded which). The V gene is TRBV29-1, the J gene TRBJ1-1; unclear D gene. Here the CDR3 reads CSVVEEVGTEAFF. DNA of the CDR3: TGCAGCGTTGTGGAGGAAGTTGGCACTGAAGCTTTCTTT.